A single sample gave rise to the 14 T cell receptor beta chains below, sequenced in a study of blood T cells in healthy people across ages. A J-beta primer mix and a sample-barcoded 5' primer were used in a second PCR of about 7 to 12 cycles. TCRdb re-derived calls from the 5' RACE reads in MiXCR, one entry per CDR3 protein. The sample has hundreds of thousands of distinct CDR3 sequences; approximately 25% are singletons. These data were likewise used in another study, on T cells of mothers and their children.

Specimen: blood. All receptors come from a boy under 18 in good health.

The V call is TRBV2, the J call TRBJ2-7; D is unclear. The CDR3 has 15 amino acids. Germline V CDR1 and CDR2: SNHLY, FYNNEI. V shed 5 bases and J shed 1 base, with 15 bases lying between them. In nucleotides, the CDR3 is TGTGCCAGCAGTACCAGAGCCGGAATGTCCTACGAGCAGTACTTC. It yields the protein CASSTRAGMSYEQYF.

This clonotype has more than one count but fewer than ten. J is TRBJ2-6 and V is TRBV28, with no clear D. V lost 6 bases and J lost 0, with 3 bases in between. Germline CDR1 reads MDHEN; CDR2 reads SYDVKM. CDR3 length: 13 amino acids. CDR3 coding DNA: TGTGCCAGCAGGACCTCTGGGGCCAACGTCCTGACTTTC. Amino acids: CASRTSGANVLTF.

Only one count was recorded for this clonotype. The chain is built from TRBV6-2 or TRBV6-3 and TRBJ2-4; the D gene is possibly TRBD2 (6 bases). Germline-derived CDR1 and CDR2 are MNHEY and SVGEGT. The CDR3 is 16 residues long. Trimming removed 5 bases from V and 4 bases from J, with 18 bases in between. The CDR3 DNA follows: TGTGCCAGCAGTCATCTCCGCCAAGGGACTAAAAACATTCAGTACTTC. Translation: CASSHLRQGTKNIQYF.

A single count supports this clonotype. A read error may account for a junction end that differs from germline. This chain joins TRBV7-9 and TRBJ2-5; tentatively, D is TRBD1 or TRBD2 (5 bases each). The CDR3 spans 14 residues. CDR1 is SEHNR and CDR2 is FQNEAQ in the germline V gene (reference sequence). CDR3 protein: CAGGKISYQETEYF. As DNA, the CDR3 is TGTGCCGGGGGAAAGATCTCGTACCAAGAGACCGAGTACTTC.

The CDR3 nucleotides read TGTGCCAGCAGCCAGACCGGCGGGATCCCCCAGTACTTC. Its protein product is CASSQTGGIPQYF. V usage is TRBV14 and J usage is TRBJ2-5; TRBD2 is a possible D gene (6 bases). This CDR3 is 13 amino acids long. Trimming took off 3 bases at V and 9 bases at J, with 14 bases between the two ends. CDR1 and CDR2 (germline): SGHDN, FVKESK.

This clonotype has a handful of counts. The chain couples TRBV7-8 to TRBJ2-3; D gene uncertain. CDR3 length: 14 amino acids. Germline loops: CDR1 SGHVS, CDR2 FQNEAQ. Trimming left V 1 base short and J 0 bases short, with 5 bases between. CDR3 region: CASSLEWSTDTQYF. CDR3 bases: TGTGCCAGCAGCTTAGAGTGGAGCACAGATACGCAGTATTTT.

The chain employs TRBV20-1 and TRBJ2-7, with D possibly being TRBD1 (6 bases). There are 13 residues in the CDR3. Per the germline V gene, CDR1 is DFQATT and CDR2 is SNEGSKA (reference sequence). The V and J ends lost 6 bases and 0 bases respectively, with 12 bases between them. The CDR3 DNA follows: TGCAGTGCCGATAGGGACACCTCCTACGAGCAGTACTTC. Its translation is CSADRDTSYEQYF.

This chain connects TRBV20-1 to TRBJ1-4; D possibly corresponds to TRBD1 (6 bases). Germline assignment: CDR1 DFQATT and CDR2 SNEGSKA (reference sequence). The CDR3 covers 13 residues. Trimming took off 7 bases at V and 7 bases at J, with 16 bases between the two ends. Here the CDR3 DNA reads TGCAGTGTCAGAGGGGGGGCCGGTGAAAAACTGTTTTTT. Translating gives CSVRGGAGEKLFF.

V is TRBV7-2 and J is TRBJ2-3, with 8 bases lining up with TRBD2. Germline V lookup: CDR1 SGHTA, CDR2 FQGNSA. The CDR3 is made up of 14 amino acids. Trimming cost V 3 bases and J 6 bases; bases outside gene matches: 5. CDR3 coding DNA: TGTGCCAGCAGCTTTTTAGCGGGGATGGATACGCAGTATTTT. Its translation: CASSFLAGMDTQYF.

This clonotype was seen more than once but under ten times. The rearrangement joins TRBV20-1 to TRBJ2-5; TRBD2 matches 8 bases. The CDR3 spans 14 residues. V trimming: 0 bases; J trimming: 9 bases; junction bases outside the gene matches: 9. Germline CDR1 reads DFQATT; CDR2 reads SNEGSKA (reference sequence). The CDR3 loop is CSARESSSGTAQYF. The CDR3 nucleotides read TGCAGTGCTAGAGAAAGTAGTAGCGGGACGGCCCAGTACTTC.

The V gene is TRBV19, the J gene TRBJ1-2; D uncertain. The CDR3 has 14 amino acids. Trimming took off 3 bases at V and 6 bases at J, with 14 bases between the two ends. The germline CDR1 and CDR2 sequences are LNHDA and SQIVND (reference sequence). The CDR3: CASSIWAETDGYTF. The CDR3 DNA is TGTGCCAGTAGTATCTGGGCAGAAACGGATGGCTACACCTTC.

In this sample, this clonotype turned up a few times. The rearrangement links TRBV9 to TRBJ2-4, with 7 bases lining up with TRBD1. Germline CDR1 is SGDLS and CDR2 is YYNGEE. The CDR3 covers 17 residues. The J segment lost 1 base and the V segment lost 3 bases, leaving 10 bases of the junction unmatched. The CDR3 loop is CASSESGTVQAKNIQYF. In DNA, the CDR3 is TGTGCCAGCAGCGAATCCGGGACAGTTCAGGCCAAAAACATTCAGTACTTC.

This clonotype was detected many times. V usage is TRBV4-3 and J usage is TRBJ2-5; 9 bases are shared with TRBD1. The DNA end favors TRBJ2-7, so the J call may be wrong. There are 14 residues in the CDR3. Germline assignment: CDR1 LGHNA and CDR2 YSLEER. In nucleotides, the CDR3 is TGCGCCAGCAGCCGGGGACAGGGCAATTACGAGCAGTACTTC. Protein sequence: CASSRGQGNYEQYF.

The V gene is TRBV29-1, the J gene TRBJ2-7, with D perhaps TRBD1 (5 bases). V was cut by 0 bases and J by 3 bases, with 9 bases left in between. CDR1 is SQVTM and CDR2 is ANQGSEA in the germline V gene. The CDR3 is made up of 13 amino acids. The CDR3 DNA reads TGCAGCGTTGAAGATTTCGACAGCTACGAGCAGTACTTC. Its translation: CSVEDFDSYEQYF.